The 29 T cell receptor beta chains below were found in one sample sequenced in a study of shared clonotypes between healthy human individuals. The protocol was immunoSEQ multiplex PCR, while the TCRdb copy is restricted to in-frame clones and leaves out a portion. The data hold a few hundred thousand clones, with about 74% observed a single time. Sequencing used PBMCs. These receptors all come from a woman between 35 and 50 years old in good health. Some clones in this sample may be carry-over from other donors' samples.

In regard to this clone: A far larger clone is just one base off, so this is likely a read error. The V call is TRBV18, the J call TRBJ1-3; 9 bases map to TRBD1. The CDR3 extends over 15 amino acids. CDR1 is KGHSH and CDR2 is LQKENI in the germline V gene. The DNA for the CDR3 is TGTTCCAGCTCACCTCCCCGACAGGGGGAAAACACCATATATTTT. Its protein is CSSSPPRQGENTIYF.

The CDR3 DNA follows: TGTGCCAGCAGCTTAATTATCAGTCGGCAGACCAACACTGAAGCTTTCTTT. Translation: CASSLIISRQTNTEAFF. The V call is TRBV11-2, the J call TRBJ1-1, with D unresolved. The germline V and J ends were trimmed by 2 bases and 2 bases, with 18 bases remaining between them. Per germline, CDR1 SGHAT and CDR2 FQNNGV. The CDR3 is 17 amino acids.

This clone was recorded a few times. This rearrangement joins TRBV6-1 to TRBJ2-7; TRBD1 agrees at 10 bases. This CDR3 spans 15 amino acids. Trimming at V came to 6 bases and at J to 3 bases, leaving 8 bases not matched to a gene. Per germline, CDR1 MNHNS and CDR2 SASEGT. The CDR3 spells CASRDAGQGIYEQYF. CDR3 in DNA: TGTGCCAGCAGAGACGCGGGACAGGGGATCTACGAGCAGTACTTC.

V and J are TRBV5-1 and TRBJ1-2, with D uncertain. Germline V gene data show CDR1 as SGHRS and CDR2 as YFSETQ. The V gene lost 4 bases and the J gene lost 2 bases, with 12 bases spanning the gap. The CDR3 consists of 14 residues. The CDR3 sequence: CASSEQTGNYGYTF. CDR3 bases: TGCGCCAGCAGCGAACAAACGGGAAACTATGGCTACACCTTC.

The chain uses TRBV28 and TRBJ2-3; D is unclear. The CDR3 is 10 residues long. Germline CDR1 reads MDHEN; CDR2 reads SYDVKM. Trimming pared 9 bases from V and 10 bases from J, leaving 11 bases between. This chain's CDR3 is CARPPPAQYF. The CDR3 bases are TGTGCCAGACCTCCGCCGGCGCAGTATTTT.

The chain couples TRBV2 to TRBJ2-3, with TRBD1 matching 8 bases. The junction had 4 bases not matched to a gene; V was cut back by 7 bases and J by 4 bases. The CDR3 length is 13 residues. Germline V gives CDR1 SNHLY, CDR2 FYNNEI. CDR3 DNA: TGTGCCAGCACCGGACAGGGTCCAGATACGCAGTATTTT. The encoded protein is CASTGQGPDTQYF.

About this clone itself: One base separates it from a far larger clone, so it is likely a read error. For the CDR3, the DNA is TGTGCCTGGAGTGTCTCTAGATATGGCTACACCTTC. Its protein product is CAWSVSRYGYTF. This chain connects TRBV30 to TRBJ1-2; D is uncertain. Trimming took off 0 bases at V and 5 bases at J, with 7 bases between the two ends. The germline CDR1 and CDR2 sequences are GTSNPN and SVGIG (reference sequence). The CDR3 totals 12 residues.

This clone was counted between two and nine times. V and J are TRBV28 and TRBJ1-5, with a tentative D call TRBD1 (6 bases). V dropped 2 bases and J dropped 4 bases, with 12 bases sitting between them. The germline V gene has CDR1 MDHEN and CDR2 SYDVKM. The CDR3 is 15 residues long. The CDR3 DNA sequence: TGTGCCAGCAGTTTAACGGGGGGCGTAAATCAGCCCCAGCATTTT. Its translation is CASSLTGGVNQPQHF.

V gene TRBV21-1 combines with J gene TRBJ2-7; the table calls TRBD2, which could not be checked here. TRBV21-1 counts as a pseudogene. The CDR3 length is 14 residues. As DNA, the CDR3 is TGTGCCAGCAGGTGGAGCGGTAGCTCCTACGAGCAGTACTTC. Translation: CASRWSGSSYEQYF.

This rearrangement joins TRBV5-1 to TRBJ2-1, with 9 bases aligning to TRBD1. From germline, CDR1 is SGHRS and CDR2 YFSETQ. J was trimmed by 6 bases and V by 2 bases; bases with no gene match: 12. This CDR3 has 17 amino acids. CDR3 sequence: CASSFNPGTGPANEQFF. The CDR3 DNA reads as TGCGCCAGCAGCTTCAACCCCGGGACAGGGCCTGCCAATGAGCAGTTCTTC. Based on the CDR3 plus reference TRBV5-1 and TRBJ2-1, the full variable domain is KAGVTQTPRYLIKTRGQQVTLSCSPISGHRSVSWYQQTPGQGLQFLFEYFSETQRNKGNFPGRFSGRQFSNSRSEMNVSTLELGDSALYLCASSFNPGTGPANEQFFGPGTRLTVL.

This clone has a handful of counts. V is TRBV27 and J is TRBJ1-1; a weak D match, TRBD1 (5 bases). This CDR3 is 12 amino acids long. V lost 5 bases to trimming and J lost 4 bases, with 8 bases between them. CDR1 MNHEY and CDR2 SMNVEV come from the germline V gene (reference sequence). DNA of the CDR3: TGTGCCAGCAGTACAGGATTCACTGAAGCTTTCTTT. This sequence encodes CASSTGFTEAFF.

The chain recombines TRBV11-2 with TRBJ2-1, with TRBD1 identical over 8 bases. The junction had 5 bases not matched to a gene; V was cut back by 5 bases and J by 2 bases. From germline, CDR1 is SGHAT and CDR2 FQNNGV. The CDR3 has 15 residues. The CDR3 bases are TGTGCCAGCAGCCGCCGACAGGGGCCCTACAATGAGCAGTTCTTC. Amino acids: CASSRRQGPYNEQFF.

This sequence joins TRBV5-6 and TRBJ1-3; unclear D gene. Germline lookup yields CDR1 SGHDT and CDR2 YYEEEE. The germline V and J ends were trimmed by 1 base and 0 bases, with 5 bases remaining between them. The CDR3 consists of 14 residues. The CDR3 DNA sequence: TGTGCCAGCAGCTTGTTTGACTCTGGAAACACCATATATTTT. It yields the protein CASSLFDSGNTIYF.

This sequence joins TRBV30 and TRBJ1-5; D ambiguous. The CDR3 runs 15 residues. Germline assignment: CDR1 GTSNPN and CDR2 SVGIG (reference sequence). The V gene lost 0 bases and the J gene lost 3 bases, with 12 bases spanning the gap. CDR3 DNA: TGTGCCTGGAGTGTACTTGGGCAGGACAATCAGCCCCAGCATTTT. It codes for CAWSVLGQDNQPQHF.

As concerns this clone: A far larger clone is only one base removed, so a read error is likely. The chain's CDR3 is CAWSVPRGDTEASF. In nucleotides, the CDR3 is TGTGCCTGGAGTGTACCCAGGGGAGACACTGAAGCTTCCTTT. V is TRBV30 and J is TRBJ1-1; D perhaps matches TRBD1 (6 bases). Germline CDR1 is GTSNPN and CDR2 is SVGIG (reference sequence). The CDR3 is made up of 14 amino acids. The full variable domain, its missing parts supplied by reference TRBV30 and TRBJ1-1, is SQTIHQWPATLVQPVGSPLSLECTVEGTSNPNLYWYRQAAGRGLQLLFYSVGIGQISSEVPQNLSASRPQDRQFILSSKKLLLSDSGFYLCAWSVPRGDTEASFGQGTRLTVV.

DNA for the CDR3: TGCGCCAGCAGCCAAGAAGGACAGGCCTACGAGCAGTACTTC. Translating gives CASSQEGQAYEQYF. The chain uses TRBV4-1 and TRBJ2-7; 7 nucleotides match TRBD1. Trimming cost V 0 bases and J 2 bases; bases outside gene matches: 1. The CDR3 loop spans 14 amino acids. Per the germline V gene, CDR1 is MGHRA and CDR2 is YSYEKL.

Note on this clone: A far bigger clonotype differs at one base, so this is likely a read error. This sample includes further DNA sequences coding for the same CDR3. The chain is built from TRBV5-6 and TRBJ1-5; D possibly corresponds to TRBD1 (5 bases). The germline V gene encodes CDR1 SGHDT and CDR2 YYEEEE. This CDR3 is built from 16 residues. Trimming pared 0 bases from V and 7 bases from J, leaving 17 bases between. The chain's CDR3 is CASSLDGGSINQPQHF. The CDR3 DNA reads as TGTGCCAGCAGCTTGGATGGGGGATCGATCAACCAGCCCCAGCATTTT.

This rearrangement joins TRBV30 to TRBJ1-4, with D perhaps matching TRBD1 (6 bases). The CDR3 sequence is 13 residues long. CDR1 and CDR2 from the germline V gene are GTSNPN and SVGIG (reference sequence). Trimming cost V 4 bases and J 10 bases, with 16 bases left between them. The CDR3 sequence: CAWKGGNDGKLFF. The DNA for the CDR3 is TGTGCCTGGAAGGGGGGTAATGATGGAAAACTGTTTTTT.

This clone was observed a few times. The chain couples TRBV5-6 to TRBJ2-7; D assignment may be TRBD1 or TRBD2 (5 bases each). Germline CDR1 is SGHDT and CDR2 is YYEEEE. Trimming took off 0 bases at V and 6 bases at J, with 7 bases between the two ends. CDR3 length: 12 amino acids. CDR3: CASSLGGSEQYF. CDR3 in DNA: TGTGCCAGCAGCTTGGGGGGGAGCGAGCAGTACTTC.

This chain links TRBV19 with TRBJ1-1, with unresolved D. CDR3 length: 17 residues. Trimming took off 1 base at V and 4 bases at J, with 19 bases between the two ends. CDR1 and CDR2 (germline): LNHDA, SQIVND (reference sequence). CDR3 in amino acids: CASSIAGSIQWGTEAFF. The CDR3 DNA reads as TGTGCCAGTAGTATAGCGGGGAGCATCCAATGGGGCACTGAAGCTTTCTTT. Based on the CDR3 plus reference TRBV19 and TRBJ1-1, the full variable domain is DGGITQSPKYLFRKEGQNVTLSCEQNLNHDAMYWYRQDPGQGLRLIYYSQIVNDFQKGDIAEGYSVSREKKESFPLTVTSAQKNPTAFYLCASSIAGSIQWGTEAFFGQGTRLTVV.

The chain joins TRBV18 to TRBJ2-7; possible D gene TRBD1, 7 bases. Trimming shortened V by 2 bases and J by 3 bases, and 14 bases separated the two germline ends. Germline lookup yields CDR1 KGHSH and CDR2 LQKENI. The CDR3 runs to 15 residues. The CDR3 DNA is TGTGCCAGCTCACCAGGAGGCAGGGGGGTCTACGAGCAGTACTTC. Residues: CASSPGGRGVYEQYF. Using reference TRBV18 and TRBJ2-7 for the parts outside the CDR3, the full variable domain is NAGVMQNPRHLVRRRGQEARLRCSPMKGHSHVYWYRQLPEEGLKFMVYLQKENIIDESGMPKERFSAEFPKEGPSILRIQQVVRGDSAAYFCASSPGGRGVYEQYFGPGTRLTVT.

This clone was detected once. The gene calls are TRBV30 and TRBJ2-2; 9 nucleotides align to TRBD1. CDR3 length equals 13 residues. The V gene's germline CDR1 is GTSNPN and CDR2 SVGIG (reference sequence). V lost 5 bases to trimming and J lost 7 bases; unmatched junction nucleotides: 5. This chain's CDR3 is CAWWTGVGGELFF. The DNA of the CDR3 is TGTGCCTGGTGGACAGGGGTTGGCGGGGAGCTGTTTTTT.

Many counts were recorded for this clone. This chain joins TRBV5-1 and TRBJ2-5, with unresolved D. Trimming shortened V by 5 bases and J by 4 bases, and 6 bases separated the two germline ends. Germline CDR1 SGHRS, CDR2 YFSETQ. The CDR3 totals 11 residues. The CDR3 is CASRITETQYF. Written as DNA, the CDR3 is TGCGCCAGCAGAATTACAGAGACCCAGTACTTC.

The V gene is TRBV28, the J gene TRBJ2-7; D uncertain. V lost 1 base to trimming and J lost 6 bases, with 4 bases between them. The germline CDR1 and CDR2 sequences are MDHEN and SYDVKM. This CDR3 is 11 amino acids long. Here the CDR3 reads CASSLSGEQYF. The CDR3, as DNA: TGTGCCAGCAGTTTATCGGGCGAGCAGTACTTC.

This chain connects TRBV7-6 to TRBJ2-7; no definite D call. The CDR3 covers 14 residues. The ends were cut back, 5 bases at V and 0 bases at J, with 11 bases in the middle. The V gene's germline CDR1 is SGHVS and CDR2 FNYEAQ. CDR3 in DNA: TGTGCCAGCAGCCTTCACCCAACCTCCTACGAGCAGTACTTC. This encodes CASSLHPTSYEQYF.

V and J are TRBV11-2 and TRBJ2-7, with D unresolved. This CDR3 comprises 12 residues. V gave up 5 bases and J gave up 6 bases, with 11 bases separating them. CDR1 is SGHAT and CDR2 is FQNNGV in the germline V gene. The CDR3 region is CASSKERIEQYF. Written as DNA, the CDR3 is TGTGCCAGCAGCAAGGAGAGGATCGAGCAGTACTTC.

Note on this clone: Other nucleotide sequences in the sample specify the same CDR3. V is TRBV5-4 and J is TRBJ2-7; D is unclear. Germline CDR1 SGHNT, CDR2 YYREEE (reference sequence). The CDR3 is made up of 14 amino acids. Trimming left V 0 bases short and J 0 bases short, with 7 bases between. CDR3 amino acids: CASSLGGNSYEQYF. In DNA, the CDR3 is TGTGCCAGCAGCTTGGGCGGAAACTCCTACGAGCAGTACTTC.

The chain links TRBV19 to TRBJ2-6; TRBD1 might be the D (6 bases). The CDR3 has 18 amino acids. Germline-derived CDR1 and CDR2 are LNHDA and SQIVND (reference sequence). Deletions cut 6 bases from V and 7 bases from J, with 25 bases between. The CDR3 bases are TGTGCCAGTAGAATGCTCAGGGGTGGGGCCCCCTCTGCCAACGTCCTGACTTTC. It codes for CASRMLRGGAPSANVLTF.

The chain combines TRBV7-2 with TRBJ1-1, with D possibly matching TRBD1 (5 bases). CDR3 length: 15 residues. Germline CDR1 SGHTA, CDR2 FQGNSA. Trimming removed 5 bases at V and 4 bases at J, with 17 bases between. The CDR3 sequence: CASSPALGGGTEAFF. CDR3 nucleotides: TGTGCCAGCAGCCCAGCTCTGGGGGGAGGCACTGAAGCTTTCTTT.